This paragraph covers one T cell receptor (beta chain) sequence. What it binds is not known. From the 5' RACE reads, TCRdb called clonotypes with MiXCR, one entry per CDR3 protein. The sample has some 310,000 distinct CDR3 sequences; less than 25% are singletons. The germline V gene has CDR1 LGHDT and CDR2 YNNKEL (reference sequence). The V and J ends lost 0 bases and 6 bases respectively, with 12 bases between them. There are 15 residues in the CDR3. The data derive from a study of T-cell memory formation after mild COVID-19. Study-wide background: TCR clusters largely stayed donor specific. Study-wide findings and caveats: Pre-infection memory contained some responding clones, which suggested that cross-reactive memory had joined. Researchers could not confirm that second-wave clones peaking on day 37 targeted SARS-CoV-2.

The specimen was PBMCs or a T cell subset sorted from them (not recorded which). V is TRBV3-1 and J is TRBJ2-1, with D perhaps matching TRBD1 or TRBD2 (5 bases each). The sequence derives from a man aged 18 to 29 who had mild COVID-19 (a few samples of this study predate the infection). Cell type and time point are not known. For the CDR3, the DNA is TGTGCCAGCAGCCAAGAGTGGGACGAGGTCAATGAGCAGTTCTTC. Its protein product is CASSQEWDEVNEQFF.